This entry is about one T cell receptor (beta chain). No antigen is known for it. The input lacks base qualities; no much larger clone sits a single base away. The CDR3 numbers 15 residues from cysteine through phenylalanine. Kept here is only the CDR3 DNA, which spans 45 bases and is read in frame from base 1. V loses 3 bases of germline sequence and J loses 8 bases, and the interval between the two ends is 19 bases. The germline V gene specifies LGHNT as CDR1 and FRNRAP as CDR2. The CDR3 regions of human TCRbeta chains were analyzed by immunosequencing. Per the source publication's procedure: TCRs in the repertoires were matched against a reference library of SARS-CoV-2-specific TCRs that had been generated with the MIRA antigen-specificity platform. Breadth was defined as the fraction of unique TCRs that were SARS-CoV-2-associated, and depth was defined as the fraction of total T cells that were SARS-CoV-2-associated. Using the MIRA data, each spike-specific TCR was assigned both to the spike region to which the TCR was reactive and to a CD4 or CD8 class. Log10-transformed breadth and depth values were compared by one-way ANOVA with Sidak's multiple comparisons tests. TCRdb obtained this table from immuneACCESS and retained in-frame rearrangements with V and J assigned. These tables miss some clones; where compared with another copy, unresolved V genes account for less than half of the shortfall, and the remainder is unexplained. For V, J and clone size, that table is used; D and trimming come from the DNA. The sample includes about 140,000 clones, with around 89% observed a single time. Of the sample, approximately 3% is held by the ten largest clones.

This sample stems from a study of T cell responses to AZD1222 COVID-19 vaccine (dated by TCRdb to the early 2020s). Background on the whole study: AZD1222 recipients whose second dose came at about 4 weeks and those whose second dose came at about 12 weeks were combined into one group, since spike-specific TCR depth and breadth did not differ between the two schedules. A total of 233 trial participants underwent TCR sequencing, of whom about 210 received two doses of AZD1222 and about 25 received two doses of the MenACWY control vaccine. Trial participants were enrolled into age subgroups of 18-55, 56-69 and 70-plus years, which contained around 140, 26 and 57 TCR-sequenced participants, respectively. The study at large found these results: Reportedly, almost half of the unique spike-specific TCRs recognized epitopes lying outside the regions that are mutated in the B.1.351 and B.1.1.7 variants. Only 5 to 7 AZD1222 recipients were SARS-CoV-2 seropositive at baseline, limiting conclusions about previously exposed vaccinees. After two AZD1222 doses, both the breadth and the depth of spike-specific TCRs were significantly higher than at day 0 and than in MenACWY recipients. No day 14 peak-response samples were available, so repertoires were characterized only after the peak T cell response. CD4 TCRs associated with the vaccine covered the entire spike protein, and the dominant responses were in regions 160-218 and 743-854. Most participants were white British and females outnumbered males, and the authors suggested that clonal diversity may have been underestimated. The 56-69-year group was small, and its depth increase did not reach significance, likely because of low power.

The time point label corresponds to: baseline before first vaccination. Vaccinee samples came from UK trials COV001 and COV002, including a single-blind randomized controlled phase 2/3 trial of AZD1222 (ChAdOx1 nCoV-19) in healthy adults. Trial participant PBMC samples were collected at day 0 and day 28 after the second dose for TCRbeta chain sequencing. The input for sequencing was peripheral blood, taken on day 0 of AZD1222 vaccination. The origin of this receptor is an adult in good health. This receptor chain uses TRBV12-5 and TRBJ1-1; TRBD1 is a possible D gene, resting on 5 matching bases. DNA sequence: TGTGCTAGTGGTTTATCGGGTAAGGGGTTGGGGGAAGCTTTCTTT. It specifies CASGLSGKGLGEAFF. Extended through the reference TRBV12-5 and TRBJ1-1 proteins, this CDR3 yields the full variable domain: DARVTQTPRHKVTEMGQEVTMRCQPILGHNTVFWYRQTMMQGLELLAYFRNRAPLDDSGMPKDRFSAEMPDATLATLKIQPSEPRDSAVYFCASGLSGKGLGEAFFGQGTRLTVV.